The clone carrying this T cell receptor (beta chain) was counted many times. This entry belongs to a study of spatial heterogeneity in lung cancer. The CDR3 length is 15 residues. The V gene's germline CDR1 is SGHRS and CDR2 YFSETQ. V lost 4 bases and J lost 5; bases outside the gene matches: 8. Stated time point: sample taken at primary tumor resection. Sequencing was performed on whole RNA extracted from tumor and nontumor lung tissue, or from frozen PBMC, and the material was left unsorted. TCRdb fed the 5' RACE reads into MiXCR, producing one record per CDR3 protein. The data contain roughly 39,000 distinct CDR3 sequences, 7.5% of them singletons.

This chain joins TRBV5-1 and TRBJ2-3; TRBD2 agrees at 9 bases. This clonotype originated in a male donor with early-stage non-small cell lung cancer. This sample comprised PBMCs, obtained at surgery. CDR3 amino acids: CASSTLAGLVDTQYF. Written as DNA, the CDR3 is TGCGCCAGCAGCACTCTAGCGGGACTAGTAGATACGCAGTATTTT.